This T cell receptor beta chain comes out of a study of cytomegalovirus exposure and HLA in healthy donors. The overall study: Earlier, 100 million to 130 million unique TCR beta sequences were recovered from roughly 200 million T cells by an analysis.

A single count supports this clone. The PCR made use of 60 Vbeta and 13 Jbeta primers. Clones were sequenced by immunoSEQ multiplex PCR, and TCRdb holds only the in-frame ones, with some missing. The sample carries 150,000 to 190,000 clones, 82% recorded once. The germline V gene has CDR1 LNHDA and CDR2 SQIVND (reference sequence). The CDR3 consists of 14 residues. V lost 3 bases, J lost 7 bases, and 10 bases lay in between. Sequencing was performed on PBMCs. The chain employs TRBV19 and TRBJ1-6; D gene ambiguous. This TCR came from a woman between 50 and 59 years old in good health and CMV-seropositive. CDR3 sequence reads: CASSIVTENSPLHF. The CDR3 DNA is TGTGCCAGTAGTATTGTAACAGAGAATTCACCCCTCCACTTT.